These T cell receptor beta chains were read from a single sample in a study of technical replicates of blood from a handful of donors. Only in-frame clones appear in the TCRdb table, and some are missing; sequencing was by immunoSEQ multiplex PCR. The table lists about 97,000 clones, over 85% of them singletons. Sequenced material: T cells isolated from PBMCs. The source of these receptors is a human donor in good health. CDR3s include the opening cysteine and the closing phenylalanine or tryptophan. Fields, in order: clone size, D gene, V gene, J gene, CDR3 DNA, CDR3 protein. D genes are given only for firm matches. Clone size is stated in some rows and not others, as once, few, many or a class when expanded.

abundance: .; d_gene: TRBD2; v_gene: TRBV7-9; j_gene: TRBJ2-7; CDR3nt: TGTGCCAGCAGTAGCGGGAGGGCCTACGAGCAGTACTTC; CDR3aa: CASSSGRAYEQYF
abundance: .; d_gene: .; v_gene: TRBV25-1; j_gene: TRBJ2-3; CDR3nt: TGTGCCAGCAGTGAATACGGAGATACGCAGTATTTT; CDR3aa: CASSEYGDTQYF
abundance: .; d_gene: TRBD1; v_gene: TRBV27; j_gene: TRBJ1-4; CDR3nt: TGTGCCAGCAGTTTATCGACAGGGGGCAATGAAAAACTGTTTTTT; CDR3aa: CASSLSTGGNEKLFF
abundance: once; d_gene: .; v_gene: TRBV2; j_gene: TRBJ2-7; CDR3nt: TGTGCCAGCAGTGGCAGTTTTTTCAGCTCCTACGAGCAGTACTTC; CDR3aa: CASSGSFFSSYEQYF
abundance: .; d_gene: TRBD2; v_gene: TRBV4-1; j_gene: TRBJ2-3; CDR3nt: TGCGCCAGCAGCGGCCTAGCGGGAGGACCAGATACGCAGTATTTT; CDR3aa: CASSGLAGGPDTQYF
abundance: .; d_gene: TRBD2; v_gene: TRBV28; j_gene: TRBJ2-7; CDR3nt: TGTGCCAGCAGTTTATATCTGGGGGAGGGGTACGAGCAGTACTTC; CDR3aa: CASSLYLGEGYEQYF
abundance: .; d_gene: TRBD2; v_gene: TRBV19; j_gene: TRBJ2-3; CDR3nt: TGTGCCAGTACCCCGGGACTAGCGGGAGGAGATACGCAGTATTTT; CDR3aa: CASTPGLAGGDTQYF
abundance: .; d_gene: .; v_gene: TRBV6-5; j_gene: TRBJ2-1; CDR3nt: TGTGCCAGCAGTTACGGAGATGAGCAGTTCTTC; CDR3aa: CASSYGDEQFF
abundance: .; d_gene: .; v_gene: TRBV7-2; j_gene: TRBJ2-6; CDR3nt: TGTGCCAGCAGCCCGACAGTCTCTGGGGCCAACGTCCTGACTTTC; CDR3aa: CASSPTVSGANVLTF
abundance: .; d_gene: TRBD2; v_gene: TRBV7-2; j_gene: TRBJ2-3; CDR3nt: TGTGCCAGCAGTGGAATAGCGGGAGGGCCGGATACGCAGTATTTT; CDR3aa: CASSGIAGGPDTQYF
abundance: once; d_gene: TRBD2; v_gene: TRBV5-1; j_gene: TRBJ2-1; CDR3nt: TGCGCCAGCAGCCCGGGACTAGCGCCGAGCTCCTACAATGAGCAGTTCTTC; CDR3aa: CASSPGLAPSSYNEQFF
abundance: .; d_gene: .; v_gene: TRBV27; j_gene: TRBJ1-1; CDR3nt: TGTGCCAGCAGTTTATCGCGGGACGGCGGAACTTTCTTT; CDR3aa: CASSLSRDGGTFF
abundance: .; d_gene: .; v_gene: TRBV15; j_gene: TRBJ1-4; CDR3nt: TGTGCCACCAGCAGGGGGGAGGGGGAGAATGAAAAACTGTTTTTT; CDR3aa: CATSRGEGENEKLFF
abundance: .; d_gene: .; v_gene: TRBV6-5; j_gene: TRBJ2-4; CDR3nt: TGTGCCAGCAGCCCCTTTTTGGCCAAAAACATTCAGTACTTC; CDR3aa: CASSPFLAKNIQYF
abundance: once; d_gene: TRBD2; v_gene: TRBV25-1; j_gene: TRBJ2-7; CDR3nt: TGTGCCAGCAGTGAAGAGATTGCGGGAGAGAGCTCCTACGAGCAGTACTTC; CDR3aa: CASSEEIAGESSYEQYF
abundance: .; d_gene: .; v_gene: TRBV9; j_gene: TRBJ2-1; CDR3nt: TGTGCCAGCACTTCCGGTATTGACAATGAGCAGTTCTTC; CDR3aa: CASTSGIDNEQFF
abundance: .; d_gene: .; v_gene: TRBV14; j_gene: TRBJ1-1; CDR3nt: TGTGCCAGCAGCCGGGGAGGACGGAACACTGAAGCTTTCTTT; CDR3aa: CASSRGGRNTEAFF
abundance: .; d_gene: TRBD1; v_gene: TRBV18; j_gene: TRBJ1-2; CDR3nt: TGTGCCAGCTCACCGGGACAGGGAAACTATGGCCTGGGCTACACCTTC; CDR3aa: CASSPGQGNYGLGYTF
abundance: .; d_gene: TRBD2; v_gene: TRBV9; j_gene: TRBJ2-3; CDR3nt: TGTGCCAGCAGCATCCCTAGCGGGGGGAGCACAGATACGCAGTATTTT; CDR3aa: CASSIPSGGSTDTQYF
abundance: .; d_gene: .; v_gene: TRBV4-3; j_gene: TRBJ1-5; CDR3nt: TGCGCCAGCAGCCAAGATCCCGCAGGGGAACAGCCCCAGCATTTT; CDR3aa: CASSQDPAGEQPQHF
abundance: .; d_gene: TRBD2; v_gene: TRBV5-5; j_gene: TRBJ2-5; CDR3nt: TGTGCCAGCGGTATGCTAGCGGACATAGAAGAGACCCAGTACTTC; CDR3aa: CASGMLADIEETQYF
abundance: .; d_gene: TRBD2; v_gene: TRBV7-9; j_gene: TRBJ2-5; CDR3nt: TGTGCCAGCAGCCCAACGGGGGGGGATTGGACCCAGTACTTC; CDR3aa: CASSPTGGDWTQYF
abundance: .; d_gene: TRBD1; v_gene: TRBV4-3; j_gene: TRBJ2-4; CDR3nt: TGCGCCAGCAGCCAGATATTACAGGGGGGTGCCAAAAACATTCAGTACTTC; CDR3aa: CASSQILQGGAKNIQYF
abundance: .; d_gene: .; v_gene: TRBV9; j_gene: TRBJ1-2; CDR3nt: TGTGCCAGCAGCGTAGATTTGACAGGCGGTTCAGGCGGCTACACCTTC; CDR3aa: CASSVDLTGGSGGYTF
abundance: .; d_gene: TRBD2; v_gene: TRBV7-6; j_gene: TRBJ2-7; CDR3nt: TGTGCCAGCAGCTTAGCGGGGGGGGAGCAGTACTTC; CDR3aa: CASSLAGGEQYF
abundance: once; d_gene: .; v_gene: TRBV5-1; j_gene: TRBJ2-4; CDR3nt: TGCGCCAGCAGCTTGGTTACAAGCGAGCAAAACATTCAGTACTTC; CDR3aa: CASSLVTSEQNIQYF
abundance: .; d_gene: TRBD2; v_gene: TRBV15; j_gene: TRBJ2-5; CDR3nt: TGTGCCACCAGCGGGAGACAGCGGGAGACGGCGGAGACCCAGTACTTC; CDR3aa: CATSGRQRETAETQYF
abundance: .; d_gene: .; v_gene: TRBV7-2; j_gene: TRBJ1-1; CDR3nt: TGTGCCAGCAGCTTAGCTTCGGGGTGGGAAACTGAAGCTTTCTTT; CDR3aa: CASSLASGWETEAFF
abundance: .; d_gene: .; v_gene: TRBV11-2; j_gene: TRBJ2-7; CDR3nt: TGTGCCAGCAGCTCCCGTCGGGACTCCTCCGAGCAGTACTTC; CDR3aa: CASSSRRDSSEQYF
abundance: .; d_gene: .; v_gene: TRBV11-2; j_gene: TRBJ2-3; CDR3nt: TGTGCCAGCAGCTGGGTGAGGGCAGATACGCAGTATTTT; CDR3aa: CASSWVRADTQYF
abundance: .; d_gene: .; v_gene: TRBV11-2; j_gene: TRBJ2-1; CDR3nt: TGTGCCAGCAGCTTAGGAATGGTCGGAGCCCATGAGCAGTTCTTC; CDR3aa: CASSLGMVGAHEQFF
abundance: .; d_gene: TRBD1; v_gene: TRBV9; j_gene: TRBJ1-1; CDR3nt: TGTGCCAGCAGCCCAGGGGGCCTGCTTAACACTGAAGCTTTCTTT; CDR3aa: CASSPGGLLNTEAFF
abundance: .; d_gene: TRBD1; v_gene: TRBV7-9; j_gene: TRBJ1-1; CDR3nt: TGTGCCAGCAGCTTAGCCGGACAGGAAAACACTGAAGCTTTCTTT; CDR3aa: CASSLAGQENTEAFF
abundance: .; d_gene: TRBD1; v_gene: TRBV18; j_gene: TRBJ2-5; CDR3nt: TGTGCCAGCTCACCTCAGACAGGGTTGCAAGAGACCCAGTACTTC; CDR3aa: CASSPQTGLQETQYF